The 21 T cell receptor beta chains below were found in one sample sequenced in a study of shared clonotypes between healthy human individuals. Libraries were prepared by immunoSEQ multiplex PCR; TCRdb keeps only in-frame clonotypes and omits some of them. The sample gives 1.5 million to 2.5 million clones, around 96% of which show up once; more than 0.9% is in the top ten. The naive CD8 subset, CD45RO-negative cells positively selected for CCR7, excluded terminally differentiated effector memory CD45RA+ cells. Sequenced material: naive CD8+ T cells sorted from blood. All receptors derive from a man aged 18 to 30 in good health.

The chain links TRBV4-1 to TRBJ2-3; no definite D call. CDR3 size: 16 residues. CDR1 is MGHRA, CDR2 YSYEKL, per germline. Trimming took 1 base from V and 2 from J, leaving 13 bases between them. CDR3 nucleotide sequence: TGCGCCAGCAGCCAAGTGGTTGCAGTAAACACAGATACGCAGTATTTT. This codes for CASSQVVAVNTDTQYF.

The DNA for the CDR3 is TGTGCCAGCAGCATCCAGGGGGCCACTGAAGCTTTCTTT. Translation gives CASSIQGATEAFF. The gene calls are TRBV21-1 and TRBJ1-1; TRBD1, as called in the table, went unchecked against the DNA. TRBV21-1 corresponds to a pseudogene. This CDR3 is built from 13 residues.

This clone was recorded once. J is TRBJ2-6 and V is TRBV29-1; D not resolved. Germline V gene lookup returns CDR1 SQVTM and CDR2 ANQGSEA. CDR3 length equals 14 residues. The V end lost 3 bases, the J end lost 0 bases, and 6 bases lay between the germline ends. The CDR3 DNA sequence: TGCAGCGTTGAGGTCACCTCTGGGGCCAACGTCCTGACTTTC. It translates to CSVEVTSGANVLTF.

The chain uses TRBV28 and TRBJ2-1; the D gene could be TRBD1 or TRBD2 (5 bases each). Per the germline V gene, CDR1 is MDHEN and CDR2 is SYDVKM. V was shortened by 8 bases and J by 5 bases, with 22 bases between the two germline ends. This CDR3 region has 16 residues. The CDR3 here is CASGFHPGTNDNEQFF. The CDR3, as DNA: TGTGCCAGCGGCTTCCACCCCGGGACCAATGACAATGAGCAGTTCTTC.

The chain's CDR3 is CASSLGRFSGGIYNEQFF. The CDR3, as DNA: TGTGCCAGCAGTTTGGGTCGATTTAGCGGGGGGATCTACAATGAGCAGTTCTTC. The chain recombines TRBV28 with TRBJ2-1; 10 bases match TRBD2. Germline trimming cut 3 bases from V and 3 bases from J; bases unmatched to any gene: 11. Germline lookup yields CDR1 MDHEN and CDR2 SYDVKM. The CDR3 length is 18 residues.

This chain uses TRBV7-9 with TRBJ2-1, with 11 bases fitting TRBD1. The CDR3 runs to 17 residues. V shed 5 bases and J 8 bases; nucleotides not matched to a gene: 14. Germline V gene lookup returns CDR1 SEHNR and CDR2 FQNEAQ (reference sequence). CDR3 amino acids: CASSGEGQGVVRDEQFF. The CDR3 DNA is TGTGCCAGCAGCGGAGAGGGACAGGGGGTGGTGAGGGATGAGCAGTTCTTC.

The genes are TRBV5-6 and TRBJ2-7; TRBD2 agrees at 10 bases. The CDR3 length is 14 residues. After removal of 2 bases from V and 5 bases from J, the junction contained 4 bases not matched to a gene. The germline CDR1 and CDR2 sequences are SGHDT and YYEEEE. The chain's CDR3 is CASSFLAGVNEQYF. The CDR3 coding sequence is TGTGCCAGCAGCTTCCTAGCGGGAGTAAACGAGCAGTACTTC.

This clone came up once. The chain combines TRBV7-2 with TRBJ1-5; possible D gene TRBD1, 6 bases. Germline lookup yields CDR1 SGHTA and CDR2 FQGNSA. V was cut by 4 bases and J by 5 bases, with 12 bases left in between. There are 14 residues in the CDR3. This CDR3 is CASSYEGGYQPQHF. The CDR3 DNA is TGTGCCAGCAGCTATGAGGGGGGATATCAGCCCCAGCATTTT.

The V and J genes are TRBV18 and TRBJ2-2; perhaps TRBD1 as D (6 bases). This CDR3 contains 19 residues. Germline CDR1 and CDR2: KGHSH and LQKENI. The V and J ends lost 2 bases and 1 base respectively, with 20 bases between them. The CDR3 DNA sequence: TGTGCCAGCTCACCAGACGGGACAACTCATCTCCTGAACACCGGGGAGCTGTTTTTT. Encoded protein: CASSPDGTTHLLNTGELFF.

This sequence joins TRBV28 and TRBJ1-1; D gene unclear. CDR1 and CDR2 from the germline V gene are MDHEN and SYDVKM. V gave up 4 bases and J gave up 5 bases, with 14 bases separating them. This CDR3 spans 14 amino acids. In DNA, the CDR3 is TGTGCCAGCAGTTCCCCCCCGTCGGGGACTGAAGCTTTCTTT. Protein product: CASSSPPSGTEAFF.

The chain combines TRBV9 with TRBJ2-1; D not resolved. Germline V CDR1 and CDR2: SGDLS, YYNGEE. V lost 0 bases, J lost 9 bases, and 10 bases lay in between. This CDR3 is built from 13 residues. CDR3 loop: CASSVALGPEQFF. DNA for the CDR3: TGTGCCAGCAGCGTAGCTTTAGGGCCTGAGCAGTTCTTC.

This chain joins TRBV6-5 and TRBJ1-2; D gene unclear. The CDR3 runs 14 residues. V lost 2 bases and J lost 6, with 13 bases in between. Germline loops: CDR1 MNHEY, CDR2 SVGAGI. This chain's CDR3 is CASSYQTEAHGYTF. CDR3 nucleotides: TGTGCCAGCAGTTACCAAACGGAGGCCCATGGCTACACCTTC.

This chain joins TRBV4-1 and TRBJ2-7; D unclear. The CDR3 has 17 residues. V was shortened by 0 bases and J by 2 bases, with 17 bases between the two germline ends. The germline CDR1 and CDR2 sequences are MGHRA and YSYEKL. Here the CDR3 reads CASSQDGRPDMTYEQYF. The CDR3 DNA follows: TGCGCCAGCAGCCAAGACGGTCGGCCAGACATGACCTACGAGCAGTACTTC.

This clone was picked up one time. The chain links TRBV10-1 to TRBJ1-1, with TRBD1 matching over 12 bases. The CDR3 length is 16 residues. J was trimmed by 1 base and V by 5 bases; bases with no gene match: 5. Germline CDR1 and CDR2: WNHNN and SYGVQD (reference sequence). The CDR3 coding sequence is TGCGCCAGCAGTCCCGGGACAGGGGGCAGGAACACTGAAGCTTTCTTT. Its translation: CASSPGTGGRNTEAFF.

The rearrangement uses TRBV7-9 and TRBJ1-2; 8 bases are shared with TRBD1. CDR1 is SEHNR, CDR2 FQNEAQ, per germline (reference sequence). The CDR3 is 15 amino acids. Unmatched junction bases numbered 8, after V lost 5 bases and J lost 3 bases. The CDR3 protein is CASSPETGEDYGYTF. The CDR3 nucleotides read TGTGCCAGCAGCCCAGAGACAGGGGAGGACTATGGCTACACCTTC.

DNA for the CDR3: TGTGCCAGCAGCTTAGCAGCGGGAGGGGTGGATACGCAGTATTTT. It translates to CASSLAAGGVDTQYF. V gene TRBV7-9 combines with J gene TRBJ2-3; 10 nucleotides match TRBD2. The trim removed 0 bases at V and 6 bases at J, leaving 3 bases unmatched. This CDR3 spans 15 amino acids. Germline V gives CDR1 SEHNR, CDR2 FQNEAQ (reference sequence).

This chain joins TRBV6-5 and TRBJ2-3, with TRBD2 identical over 8 bases. The germline V gene encodes CDR1 MNHEY and CDR2 SVGAGI. The CDR3 length is 15 residues. With 2 bases clipped from V and 2 bases from J, the junction kept 3 bases outside the gene matches. The DNA for the CDR3 is TGTGCCAGCAGTTACATTAGCGGGACCACAGATACGCAGTATTTT. Residues: CASSYISGTTDTQYF.

The V and J genes are TRBV5-1 and TRBJ2-3; tentatively, D is TRBD2 (6 bases). Germline V gives CDR1 SGHRS, CDR2 YFSETQ. There are 15 residues in the CDR3. Trimming took 4 bases from V and 0 from J, leaving 12 bases between them. The CDR3 DNA reads TGCGCCAGCAGCGACGGGCGGGGAAGCACAGATACGCAGTATTTT. Encoded protein: CASSDGRGSTDTQYF.

The table lists this clone with a few counts. The genes are TRBV30 and TRBJ1-1; TRBD1 is a possible D gene (5 bases). V lost 7 bases and J 2 bases, leaving 11 bases between the germline ends. CDR1 GTSNPN and CDR2 SVGIG come from the germline V gene (reference sequence). The CDR3 has 12 residues. The DNA of the CDR3 is TGTGCCTTGGAGGGGTTCAACACTGAAGCTTTCTTT. The encoded protein is CALEGFNTEAFF.

The V call is TRBV7-9, the J call TRBJ2-2; D gene ambiguous. CDR1 and CDR2 from the germline V gene are SEHNR and FQNEAQ (reference sequence). The CDR3 extends over 15 amino acids. Trimming cost V 3 bases and J 4 bases, with 12 bases left between them. CDR3 nucleotide sequence: TGTGCCAGCAGCTTTGGTCCAGGCGGCACCGGGGAGCTGTTTTTT. Its translation: CASSFGPGGTGELFF.

V usage is TRBV11-2 and J usage is TRBJ1-1; the D gene is possibly TRBD1 (6 bases). V dropped 1 base and J dropped 3 bases, with 12 bases sitting between them. Germline-derived CDR1 and CDR2 are SGHAT and FQNNGV. The CDR3 sequence is 15 residues long. The CDR3 loop is CASSLVQGIDTEAFF. The CDR3 DNA follows: TGTGCCAGCAGCTTAGTTCAGGGGATAGACACTGAAGCTTTCTTT.